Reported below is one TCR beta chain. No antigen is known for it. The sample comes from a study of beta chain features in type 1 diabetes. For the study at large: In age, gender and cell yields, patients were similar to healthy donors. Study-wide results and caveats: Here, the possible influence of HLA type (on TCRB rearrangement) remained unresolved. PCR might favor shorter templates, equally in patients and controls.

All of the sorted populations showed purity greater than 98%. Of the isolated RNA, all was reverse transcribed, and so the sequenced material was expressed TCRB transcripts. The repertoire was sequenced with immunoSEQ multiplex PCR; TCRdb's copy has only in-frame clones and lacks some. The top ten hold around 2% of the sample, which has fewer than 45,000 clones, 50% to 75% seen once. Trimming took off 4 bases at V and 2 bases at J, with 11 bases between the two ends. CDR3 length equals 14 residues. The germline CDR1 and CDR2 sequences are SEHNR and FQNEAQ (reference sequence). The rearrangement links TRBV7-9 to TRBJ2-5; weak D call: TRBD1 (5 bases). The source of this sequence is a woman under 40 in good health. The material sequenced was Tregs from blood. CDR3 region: CASSYGQGQETQYF. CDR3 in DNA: TGTGCCAGCAGCTATGGACAAGGACAAGAGACCCAGTACTTC.